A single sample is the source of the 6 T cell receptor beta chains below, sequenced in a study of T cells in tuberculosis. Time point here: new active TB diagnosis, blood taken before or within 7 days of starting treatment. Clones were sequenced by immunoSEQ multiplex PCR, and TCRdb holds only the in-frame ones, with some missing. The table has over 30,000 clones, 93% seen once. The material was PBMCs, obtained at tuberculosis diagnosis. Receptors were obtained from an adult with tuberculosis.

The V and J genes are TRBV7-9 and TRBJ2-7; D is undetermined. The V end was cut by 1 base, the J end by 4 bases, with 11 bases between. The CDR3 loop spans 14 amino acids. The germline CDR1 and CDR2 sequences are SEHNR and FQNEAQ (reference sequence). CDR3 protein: CASSLDGSQYEQYF. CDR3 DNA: TGTGCCAGCAGCTTAGATGGTTCTCAGTACGAGCAGTACTTC.

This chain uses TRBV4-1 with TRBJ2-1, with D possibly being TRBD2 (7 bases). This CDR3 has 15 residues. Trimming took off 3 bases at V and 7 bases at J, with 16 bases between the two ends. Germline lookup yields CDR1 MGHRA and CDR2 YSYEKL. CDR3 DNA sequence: TGCGCCAGCAGCCAGGGGAGGGGGGGATTAAATGAGCAGTTCTTC. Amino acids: CASSQGRGGLNEQFF.

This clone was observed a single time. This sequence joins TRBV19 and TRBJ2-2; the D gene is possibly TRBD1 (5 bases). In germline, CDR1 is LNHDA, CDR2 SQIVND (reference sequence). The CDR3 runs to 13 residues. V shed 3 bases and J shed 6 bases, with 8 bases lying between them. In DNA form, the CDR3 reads TGTGCCAGTAGTATTGTGGGGCCCGGGGAGCTGTTTTTT. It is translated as CASSIVGPGELFF.

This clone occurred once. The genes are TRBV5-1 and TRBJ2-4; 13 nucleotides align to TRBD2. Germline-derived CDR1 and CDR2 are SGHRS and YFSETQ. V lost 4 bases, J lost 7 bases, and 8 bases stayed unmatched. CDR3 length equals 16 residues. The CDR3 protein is CASSQLAGGPMNIQYF. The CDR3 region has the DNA TGCGCCAGCAGCCAACTAGCGGGGGGGCCCATGAACATTCAGTACTTC.

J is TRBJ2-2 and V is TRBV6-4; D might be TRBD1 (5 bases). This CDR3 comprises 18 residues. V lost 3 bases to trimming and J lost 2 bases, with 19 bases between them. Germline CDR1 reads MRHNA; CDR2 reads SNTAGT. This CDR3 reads CASSDRYRSTLNTGELFF. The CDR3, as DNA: TGTGCCAGCAGTGATCGCTACAGGTCCACCCTTAACACCGGGGAGCTGTTTTTT.

The CDR3 sequence: CSVDGGAGSTDTQYF. CDR3 coding DNA: TGCAGCGTTGACGGAGGGGCTGGGAGCACAGATACGCAGTATTTT. The chain has TRBV29-1 and TRBJ2-3, with a tentative D call TRBD2 (6 bases). Trimming removed 3 bases from V and 0 bases from J, with 13 bases in between. This CDR3 has 15 amino acids. Germline CDR1 is SQVTM and CDR2 is ANQGSEA.